Each of the 10 T cell receptor beta chains below was sequenced from the same sample in a study of cytomegalovirus exposure and HLA in healthy donors. PCR used 60 Vbeta primers and 13 Jbeta primers. Measured with immunoSEQ multiplex PCR; TCRdb has only the in-frame clones, and not every one. The data contain roughly 200,000 clones, 70% to 85% of them singletons. The specimen was PBMCs. Receptors were obtained from a woman in her twenties or thirties in good health and CMV-seropositive.

The sample holds one count of this clone. The CDR3 region has the DNA TGTGCCAGCAGCCCGGGGGTCCTCCCTAATCGATGGCAGTTCTTC. This translates into CASSPGVLPNRWQFF. This rearrangement joins TRBV7-9 to TRBJ2-1; possible D gene TRBD2, 6 bases. The CDR3 extends over 15 amino acids. Per the germline V gene, CDR1 is SEHNR and CDR2 is FQNEAQ (reference sequence). The V end lost 5 bases, the J end lost 12 bases, and 23 bases lay between the germline ends. The full variable domain, with the rest looked up from reference TRBV7-9 and TRBJ2-1, is DTGVSQNPRHKITKRGQNVTFRCDPISEHNRLYWYRQTLGQGPEFLTYFQNEAQLEKSRLLSDRFSAERPKGSFSTLEIQRTEQGDSAMYLCASSPGVLPNRWQFFGPGTRLTVL.

The gene calls are TRBV9 and TRBJ2-7, with 7 bases identical to TRBD2. With 1 base clipped from V and 2 bases from J, the junction kept 6 bases outside the gene matches. The length of the CDR3 is 15 residues. The germline gives CDR1 SGDLS, CDR2 YYNGEE. The CDR3 loop is CASSVQSGGTYEQYF. CDR3 bases: TGTGCCAGCAGCGTACAGTCGGGAGGTACCTACGAGCAGTACTTC.

The chain links TRBV5-6 to TRBJ2-3; 8 nucleotides line up with TRBD1. This CDR3 is built from 16 residues. V lost 0 bases and J lost 6; bases outside the gene matches: 9. Germline-derived CDR1 and CDR2 are SGHDT and YYEEEE. CDR3 sequence: CASSLGSGQGKDTQYF. Here the CDR3 DNA reads TGTGCCAGCAGCTTGGGGTCAGGACAGGGAAAGGATACGCAGTATTTT.

This chain joins TRBV4-2 and TRBJ2-5, with TRBD1 as a possible D gene (5 bases). Looked up from germline, CDR1 is LGHNA and CDR2 is YNFKEQ. V dropped 7 bases and J dropped 4 bases, with 13 bases sitting between them. CDR3 size: 13 residues. For the CDR3, the DNA is TGTGCCAGCAACGACAGAGTATCAGAGACCCAGTACTTC. This codes for CASNDRVSETQYF.

The chain links TRBV9 to TRBJ2-7; D may be TRBD2 (6 bases). CDR3 length: 14 amino acids. V lost 3 bases, J lost 4 bases, and 14 bases lay in between. Germline V gene lookup returns CDR1 SGDLS and CDR2 YYNGEE. CDR3 sequence (DNA): TGTGCCAGCAGCGCGGGCCAAGGGAGGTACGAGCAGTACTTC. Translated, it gives CASSAGQGRYEQYF. The variable domain in full, completed from reference TRBV9 and TRBJ2-7, reads DSGVTQTPKHLITATGQRVTLRCSPRSGDLSVYWYQQSLDQGLQFLIQYYNGEERAKGNILERFSAQQFPDLHSELNLSSLELGDSALYFCASSAGQGRYEQYFGPGTRLTVT.

The rearrangement uses TRBV7-8 and TRBJ1-2; possible D gene TRBD1, 6 bases. This CDR3 contains 17 residues. Looked up from germline, CDR1 is SGHVS and CDR2 is FQNEAQ. The V gene lost 5 bases and the J gene lost 4 bases, with 23 bases spanning the gap. CDR3 DNA sequence: TGTGCCAGCAGCCAAACCGTTTCTTACGACAGGTTCTATGGCTACACCTTC. This gives the protein CASSQTVSYDRFYGYTF.

V gene TRBV27 combines with J gene TRBJ2-2; 11 bases map to TRBD2. Germline V CDR1 and CDR2: MNHEY, SMNVEV (reference sequence). CDR3 size: 17 residues. Losses at the gene ends were 5 bases for V and 4 bases for J; bases not matched to a gene: 9. CDR3 sequence reads: CASSPSGTSGVTGELFF. In nucleotides, the CDR3 is TGTGCCAGCAGTCCCTCCGGGACTAGCGGAGTCACCGGGGAGCTGTTTTTT.

Written as DNA, the CDR3 is TGTGCCAGCAGTTTATCGGGGGGGGCCCTACTCTCCTACAATGAGCAGTTCTTC. Its translation: CASSLSGGALLSYNEQFF. V usage is TRBV27 and J usage is TRBJ2-1, with D perhaps matching TRBD2 (7 bases). Trimming removed 0 bases at V and 0 bases at J, with 15 bases between. CDR1 and CDR2 from the germline V gene are MNHEY and SMNVEV (reference sequence). This CDR3 has 18 residues.

The chain uses TRBV4-1 and TRBJ1-5, with D perhaps matching TRBD1 (5 bases). The germline CDR1 and CDR2 sequences are MGHRA and YSYEKL. V was cut by 1 base and J by 0 bases, with 10 bases left in between. CDR3 length equals 16 residues. The CDR3 DNA sequence: TGCGCCAGCAGCCAAGTCCGGGGGATTAGCAATCAGCCCCAGCATTTT. Amino acids: CASSQVRGISNQPQHF.

This clone appeared once. The chain carries TRBV11-2 and TRBJ2-1; 10 bases match TRBD2. CDR1 is SGHAT, CDR2 FQNNGV, per germline. There are 19 residues in the CDR3. V was clipped by 4 bases and J by 1 base; unmatched bases: 13. The CDR3 DNA follows: TGTGCCAGCAGCTCCCATCGGACTAGCGGTGGGAGATCCTACAATGAGCAGTTCTTC. Protein product: CASSSHRTSGGRSYNEQFF.